Listed below are T cell receptor beta chains from one sample, sequenced in a study of blood T cell repertoires in COVID-19. Data came from immunoSEQ multiplex PCR; TCRdb stores just in-frame clones and leaves some out. This sample yields 60,000 to 100,000 clones, of which about 87% are seen a single time; about 4.5% belongs to the top ten. Sequenced sample: peripheral blood. Every receptor here comes from a man aged 50 or older with active COVID-19. Each CDR3 is given with its conserved first and last residue. Each record gives: D gene, J gene, clone size, V gene, CDR3 protein, CDR3 DNA. A D gene is named only where the DNA matches it firmly. Expanded clones get a size class; other rows say once, few or many, or leave the size out.

D: TRBD1
J: TRBJ2-3
size: NA
V: TRBV18
CDR3: CASSPRDRDADTQYF
DNA: TGTGCCAGCTCACCCAGGGACAGGGACGCAGATACGCAGTATTTT

D: NA
J: TRBJ1-1
size: NA
V: TRBV18
CDR3: CASSPLPGMDTEAFF
DNA: TGTGCCAGCTCACCACTCCCGGGGATGGACACTGAAGCTTTCTTT

D: NA
J: TRBJ2-1
size: NA
V: TRBV5-1
CDR3: CASSLLKGDRSYNEQFF
DNA: TGCGCCAGCAGCTTACTAAAAGGGGATCGGTCCTACAATGAGCAGTTCTTC

D: NA
J: TRBJ1-1
size: NA
V: TRBV5-1
CDR3: CASSLGGRAMNTEAFF
DNA: TGCGCCAGCAGCTTGGGTGGCAGGGCCATGAACACTGAAGCTTTCTTT

D: NA
J: TRBJ2-1
size: NA
V: TRBV7-9
CDR3: CASSHTIRFNEQFF
DNA: TGTGCCAGCAGCCACACTATTAGGTTCAATGAGCAGTTCTTC

D: NA
J: TRBJ2-2
size: once
V: TRBV9
CDR3: CASSVAETGITGELFF
DNA: TGTGCCAGCAGCGTAGCAGAAACAGGGATCACCGGGGAGCTGTTTTTT

D: TRBD2
J: TRBJ2-3
size: NA
V: TRBV28
CDR3: CASRDWTSGQDTQYF
DNA: TGTGCCAGCAGAGATTGGACTAGCGGACAAGATACGCAGTATTTT

D: TRBD1
J: TRBJ2-5
size: NA
V: TRBV11-1
CDR3: CASSTTGTGGGRQYF
DNA: TGTGCCAGCAGCACAACCGGGACAGGGGGCGGACGCCAGTACTTC

D: TRBD1
J: TRBJ1-1
size: NA
V: TRBV6-5
CDR3: CASSYSGRGRFTAFF
DNA: TGTGCCAGCAGTTACTCGGGCAGGGGGCGGTTTACCGCTTTCTTT

D: TRBD1
J: TRBJ2-5
size: NA
V: TRBV5-1
CDR3: CASSLGDRGPETQYF
DNA: TGCGCCAGCAGCTTGGGGGACAGGGGGCCCGAGACCCAGTACTTC

D: NA
J: TRBJ2-3
size: once
V: TRBV4-1
CDR3: CASSPPGGTDTQYF
DNA: TGCGCCAGCAGCCCCCCAGGTGGCACAGATACGCAGTATTTT